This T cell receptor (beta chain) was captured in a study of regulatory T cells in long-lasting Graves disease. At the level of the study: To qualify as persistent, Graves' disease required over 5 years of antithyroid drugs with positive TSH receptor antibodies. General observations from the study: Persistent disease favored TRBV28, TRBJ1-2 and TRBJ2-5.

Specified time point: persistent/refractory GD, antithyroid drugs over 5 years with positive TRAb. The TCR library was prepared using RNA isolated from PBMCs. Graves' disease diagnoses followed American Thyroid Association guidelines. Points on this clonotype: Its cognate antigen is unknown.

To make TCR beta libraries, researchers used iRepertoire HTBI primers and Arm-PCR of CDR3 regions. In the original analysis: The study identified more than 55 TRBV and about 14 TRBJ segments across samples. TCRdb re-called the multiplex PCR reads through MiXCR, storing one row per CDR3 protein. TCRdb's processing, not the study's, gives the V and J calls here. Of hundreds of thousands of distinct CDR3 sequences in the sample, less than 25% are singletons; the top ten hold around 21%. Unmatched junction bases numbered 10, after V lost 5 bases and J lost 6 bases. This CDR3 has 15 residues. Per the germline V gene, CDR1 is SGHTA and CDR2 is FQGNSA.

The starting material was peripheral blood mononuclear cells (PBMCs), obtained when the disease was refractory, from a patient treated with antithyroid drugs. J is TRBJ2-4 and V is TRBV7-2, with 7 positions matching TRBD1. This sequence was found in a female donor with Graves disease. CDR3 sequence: CASSPPGGEGNIQYF. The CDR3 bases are TGTGCCAGCAGCCCCCCAGGGGGAGAGGGAAACATTCAGTACTTC.